This T cell receptor (beta chain) derives from a study of cytomegalovirus exposure and HLA in healthy donors. Study results and limitations: It was shown in a later analysis that HLA-associated TCR beta chains were more clonally expanded than other, equally common chains. Listed as cytomegalovirus-associated were over 150 TCR beta chains.

Researchers ran the PCR with 60 Vbeta and 13 Jbeta primers. The table came from immunoSEQ multiplex PCR; TCRdb's copy has only in-frame clones and leaves some out. In the table there are 150,000 to 200,000 clones, nearly 80% of which are singletons. Between the trimmed V and J ends, which lost 3 bases and 0 bases, there was a span of 11 bases. Germline V gene data show CDR1 as SGHTA and CDR2 as FQGNSA. CDR3 size: 15 residues. As for this clone: Antigen unknown.

The TCR originated in a middle-aged woman in good health and CMV-seronegative. V and J are TRBV7-2 and TRBJ1-2; a possible D gene is TRBD1 (6 bases). The sample comprised PBMCs. CDR3 protein: CASSLGASSNYGYTF. The CDR3 DNA is TGTGCCAGCAGCTTGGGGGCCTCTTCTAACTATGGCTACACCTTC.